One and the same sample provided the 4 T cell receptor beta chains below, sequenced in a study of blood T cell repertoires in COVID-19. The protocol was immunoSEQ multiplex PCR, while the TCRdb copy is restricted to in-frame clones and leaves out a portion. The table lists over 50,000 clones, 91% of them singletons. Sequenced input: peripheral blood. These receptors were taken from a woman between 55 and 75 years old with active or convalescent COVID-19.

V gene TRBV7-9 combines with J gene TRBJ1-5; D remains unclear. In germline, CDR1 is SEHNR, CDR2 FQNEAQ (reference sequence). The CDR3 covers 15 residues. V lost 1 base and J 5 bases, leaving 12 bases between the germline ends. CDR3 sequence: CASSLGRHPYQPQHF. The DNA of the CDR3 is TGTGCCAGCAGCTTAGGTAGACACCCCTATCAGCCCCAGCATTTT.

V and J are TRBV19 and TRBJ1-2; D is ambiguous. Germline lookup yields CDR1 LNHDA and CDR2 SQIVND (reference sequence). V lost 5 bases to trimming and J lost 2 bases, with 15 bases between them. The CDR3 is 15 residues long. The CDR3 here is CASSPRVWRNYGYTF. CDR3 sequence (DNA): TGTGCCAGTAGTCCCCGGGTCTGGCGAAACTATGGCTACACCTTC.

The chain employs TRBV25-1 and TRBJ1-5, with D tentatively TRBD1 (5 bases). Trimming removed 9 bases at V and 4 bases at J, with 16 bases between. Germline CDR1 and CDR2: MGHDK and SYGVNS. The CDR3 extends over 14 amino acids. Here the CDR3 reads CASSEGKKNQPQHF. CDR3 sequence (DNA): TGTGCCAGTTCGGAGGGGAAAAAAAATCAGCCCCAGCATTTT.

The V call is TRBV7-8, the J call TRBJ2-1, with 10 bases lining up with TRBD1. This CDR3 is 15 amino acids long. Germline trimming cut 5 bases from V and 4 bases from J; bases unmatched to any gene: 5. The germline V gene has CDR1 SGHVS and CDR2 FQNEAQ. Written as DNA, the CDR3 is TGTGCCAGCAGCCTCGACAGGGGGCTGTACAATGAGCAGTTCTTC. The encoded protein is CASSLDRGLYNEQFF.